The 18 T cell receptor beta chains given below trace back to one sample, sequenced in a study of cytomegalovirus exposure and HLA in healthy donors. Primers: 60 Vbeta forward and 13 Jbeta reverse. Profiling relied on immunoSEQ multiplex PCR, and the TCRdb table lists in-frame clones only, not all of them. This table has approximately 88,000 clones, 78% appearing once. Sequencing was done on a sample of PBMCs. These receptor sequences come from a man aged 18 to 29 in good health and CMV-seropositive.

The V gene is TRBV6-6, the J gene TRBJ1-5; 8 nucleotides align to TRBD1. Germline V gene lookup returns CDR1 MNHNY and CDR2 SVGAGI (reference sequence). V lost 5 bases, J lost 2 bases, and 8 bases stayed unmatched. CDR3 length equals 16 residues. CDR3 amino acids: CASSVSDRVGNQPQHF. The CDR3 nucleotides read TGTGCCAGCAGTGTTTCGGACAGGGTTGGCAATCAGCCCCAGCATTTT.

This clone was picked up a small number of times. This chain links TRBV6-1 with TRBJ1-1; unclear D gene. CDR3 length: 14 residues. The germline CDR1 and CDR2 sequences are MNHNS and SASEGT. V was clipped by 4 bases and J by 1 base, with 10 bases between them. The CDR3 spells CASSVGLKNTEAFF. The DNA for the CDR3 is TGTGCCAGCAGTGTCGGGTTAAAGAACACTGAAGCTTTCTTT.

V gene TRBV5-8 combines with J gene TRBJ2-3, with no clear D. The CDR3 contains 10 residues. CDR1 and CDR2 (germline): SGHTS, YDEGEE. The V end was cut by 2 bases, the J end by 7 bases, with 2 bases between. CDR3 residues: CASSFYTQYF. DNA of the CDR3: TGTGCCAGCAGCTTCTATACGCAGTATTTT.

V is TRBV21-1 and J is TRBJ1-4. TRBV21-1 constitutes a pseudogene. The CDR3 length is 16 residues. DNA of the CDR3: TGTGCCAGCAGCACCCTGTCAGGGAGGGGTGATGAAAAACTGTTTTTT. Translated, it gives CASSTLSGRGDEKLFF.

The CDR3 loop is CASSLFAGQPGGYTF. Here the CDR3 DNA reads TGTGCCAGCAGTTTATTTGCGGGACAGCCTGGGGGCTACACCTTC. The J gene is TRBJ1-2, the V gene TRBV28; TRBD1 matches 7 bases. CDR1 and CDR2 (germline): MDHEN, SYDVKM. V shed 1 base and J 8 bases; nucleotides not matched to a gene: 10. The CDR3 length is 15 residues.

The CDR3: CASSDNTGFNQPQHF. DNA of the CDR3: TGTGCCAGCAGTGATAACACAGGGTTTAATCAGCCCCAGCATTTT. This chain uses TRBV6-1 with TRBJ1-5, with a possible D match to TRBD1 (6 bases). The CDR3 spans 15 residues. CDR1 is MNHNS, CDR2 SASEGT, per germline. Trimming took off 3 bases at V and 4 bases at J, with 13 bases between the two ends.

This clone has a single count. V and J are TRBV6-5 and TRBJ1-1; perhaps TRBD1 as D (6 bases). The CDR3 has 14 residues. Germline loops: CDR1 MNHEY, CDR2 SVGAGI. V gave up 2 bases and J gave up 1 base, with 8 bases separating them. The CDR3 DNA follows: TGTGCCAGCAGTTACGACAGGAGGAACACTGAAGCTTTCTTT. This gives the protein CASSYDRRNTEAFF.

Only a few counts were recorded for this clone. The V call is TRBV7-9, the J call TRBJ2-3; 11 nucleotides match TRBD1. V was pared by 2 bases and J by 4 bases, with 5 bases of the junction left unmatched. The CDR3 covers 16 residues. Per germline, CDR1 SEHNR and CDR2 FQNEAQ (reference sequence). DNA for the CDR3: TGTGCCAGCAGCTTACGGGACAGGGGGGGGCCAGATACGCAGTATTTT. Encoded protein: CASSLRDRGGPDTQYF.

The chain employs TRBV20-1 and TRBJ1-2; D might be TRBD1 (6 bases). Germline assignment: CDR1 DFQATT and CDR2 SNEGSKA (reference sequence). Trimming removed 6 bases from V and 10 bases from J, with 15 bases in between. The CDR3 consists of 11 residues. CDR3 nucleotide sequence: TGCAGTGCATACGGGACAACAGACTACACCTTC. It yields the protein CSAYGTTDYTF.

J is TRBJ2-3 and V is TRBV28; 9 bases are a match to TRBD2. Per the germline V gene, CDR1 is MDHEN and CDR2 is SYDVKM. The CDR3 runs 15 residues. Unmatched junction bases numbered 5, after V lost 0 bases and J lost 7 bases. The CDR3 sequence is CASSLWREGSHTQYF. The DNA of the CDR3 is TGTGCCAGCAGTTTATGGCGGGAGGGAAGTCATACGCAGTATTTT.

The count of this clone is one. This rearrangement joins TRBV7-8 to TRBJ1-2; possible D gene TRBD1, 5 bases. This CDR3 spans 14 amino acids. V lost 4 bases to trimming and J lost 7 bases, with 16 bases between them. The V gene's germline CDR1 is SGHVS and CDR2 FQNEAQ. CDR3 nucleotide sequence: TGTGCCAGCAGCTCATTACGGGGGGGGTCTGGCTACACCTTC. It specifies CASSSLRGGSGYTF.

The rearrangement joins TRBV7-9 to TRBJ1-4; tentatively, D is TRBD1 (5 bases). Germline V lookup: CDR1 SEHNR, CDR2 FQNEAQ (reference sequence). The germline V and J ends were trimmed by 3 bases and 3 bases, with 11 bases remaining between them. The CDR3 is made up of 15 amino acids. The CDR3 sequence: CASSFQGAPNEKLFF. CDR3 bases: TGTGCCAGCAGCTTCCAAGGGGCGCCTAATGAAAAACTGTTTTTT.

The chain has TRBV10-1 and TRBJ2-7; 7 bases agree with TRBD1. CDR3 size: 13 residues. V gave up 0 bases and J gave up 6 bases; unmatched junction bases: 2. Germline CDR1 WNHNN, CDR2 SYGVQD (reference sequence). This CDR3 is CASSESYRGEQYF. For the CDR3, the DNA is TGCGCCAGCAGTGAGTCGTACAGGGGCGAGCAGTACTTC.

This clone has just one count. This chain links TRBV5-4 with TRBJ2-1; the match to TRBD2 covers 8 bases. V lost 0 bases, J lost 6 bases, and 11 bases stayed unmatched. This CDR3 spans 17 amino acids. Germline CDR1 and CDR2: SGHNT and YYREEE (reference sequence). This CDR3 reads CASSLGSGTRAGNEQFF. As DNA, the CDR3 is TGTGCCAGCAGCTTGGGTTCCGGGACTAGGGCTGGCAATGAGCAGTTCTTC.

The chain is built from TRBV6-9 and TRBJ2-7; D possibly corresponds to TRBD2 (7 bases). Trimming removed 7 bases at V and 0 bases at J, with 10 bases between. CDR1 and CDR2 (germline): MNHGY, SVAAGI. The CDR3 length is 13 residues. The CDR3 spells CASKAGASYEQYF. CDR3 nucleotide sequence: TGTGCCAGCAAGGCGGGGGCCTCCTACGAGCAGTACTTC.

J is TRBJ1-2 and V is TRBV4-2; D is unresolved. CDR1 and CDR2 from the germline V gene are LGHNA and YNFKEQ. The V end was cut by 4 bases, the J end by 0 bases, with 12 bases between. The CDR3 sequence is 15 residues long. This CDR3 is CASSLPPGANYGYTF. The CDR3 nucleotides read TGTGCCAGCAGCCTCCCCCCTGGAGCTAACTATGGCTACACCTTC.

The chain links TRBV28 to TRBJ2-7; 8 bases map to TRBD1. The V gene's germline CDR1 is MDHEN and CDR2 SYDVKM. CDR3 size: 14 residues. With V trimmed by 6 bases and J by 6 bases, 10 bases remained unmatched. CDR3: CASSGQGQFAEQYF. DNA of the CDR3: TGTGCCAGCAGCGGACAGGGTCAGTTCGCCGAGCAGTACTTC.

This clone came up once. The CDR3 here is CASSGGAGRYGYTF. In DNA form, the CDR3 reads TGTGCCAGCAGCGGGGGGGCAGGCCGCTATGGCTACACCTTC. The V and J genes are TRBV5-6 and TRBJ1-2; D might be TRBD1 (6 bases). The germline CDR1 and CDR2 sequences are SGHDT and YYEEEE. V lost 4 bases, J lost 4 bases, and 14 bases lay in between. The CDR3 loop spans 14 amino acids.